One and the same sample provided the 8 T cell receptor beta chains below, sequenced in a study of blood T cell repertoires in COVID-19. Libraries were prepared by immunoSEQ multiplex PCR; TCRdb keeps only in-frame clonotypes and omits some of them. This table has about 150,000 clones, roughly four fifths appearing once. What was sequenced was peripheral blood. These receptors all come from a woman aged 60 to 75 with COVID-19, enrolled during active disease.

The chain's CDR3 is CSVEHGQSGTEAFF. The CDR3 DNA reads TGCAGCGTTGAACACGGACAGTCAGGCACTGAAGCTTTCTTT. V usage is TRBV29-1 and J usage is TRBJ1-1; possible D gene TRBD1, 6 bases. The germline V gene encodes CDR1 SQVTM and CDR2 ANQGSEA. The length of the CDR3 is 14 residues. Trimming shortened V by 2 bases and J by 4 bases, and 14 bases separated the two germline ends.

The V call is TRBV7-9, the J call TRBJ1-2; unclear D gene. The CDR3 has 14 amino acids. The V gene's germline CDR1 is SEHNR and CDR2 FQNEAQ (reference sequence). V was pared by 4 bases and J by 2 bases, with 11 bases between. CDR3 nucleotides: TGTGCCAGCAGCTCCGGATGGGAGAACTATGGCTACACCTTC. It encodes CASSSGWENYGYTF.

This chain connects TRBV18 to TRBJ1-1; D call uncertain. Germline V gene sequence: CDR1 KGHSH, CDR2 LQKENI. Trimming took off 3 bases at V and 1 base at J, with 9 bases between the two ends. The CDR3 spans 14 residues. CDR3 bases: TGTGCCAGCTCACCCTCCTCCTCGAACACTGAAGCTTTCTTT. It is translated as CASSPSSSNTEAFF.

V gene TRBV10-1 combines with J gene TRBJ2-5; tentative D call: TRBD2 (6 bases). The CDR3 extends over 14 amino acids. The germline V and J ends were trimmed by 11 bases and 9 bases, with 25 bases remaining between them. Germline V gene lookup returns CDR1 WNHNN and CDR2 SYGVQD (reference sequence). DNA for the CDR3: TGCGCCGGCCCGGACCGGGAGCCCTCCGGGGCCCAGTACTTC. The encoded protein is CAGPDREPSGAQYF.

The V and J genes are TRBV6-5 and TRBJ2-5; D gene uncertain. The V and J ends lost 3 bases and 1 base respectively, with 15 bases between them. The CDR3 runs 16 residues. Germline CDR1 and CDR2: MNHEY and SVGAGI. The chain's CDR3 is CASSYTAQPSQETQYF. In DNA, the CDR3 is TGTGCCAGCAGTTATACAGCCCAACCTTCCCAAGAGACCCAGTACTTC.

The chain carries TRBV25-1 and TRBJ1-2; D uncertain. CDR3 size: 14 residues. The germline gives CDR1 MGHDK, CDR2 SYGVNS. V gave up 3 bases and J gave up 1 base, with 9 bases separating them. DNA for the CDR3: TGTGCCAGCAGTGATAGCAGACGTAACTATGGCTACACCTTC. Amino acids: CASSDSRRNYGYTF.

With regard to this clone: Other nucleotide sequences in the sample specify the same CDR3. The CDR3 loop is CASRAGTDTQYF. The CDR3 nucleotides are TGTGCCAGCCGGGCGGGAACAGATACGCAGTATTTT. The chain recombines TRBV6-5 with TRBJ2-3; TRBD2 might be the D (6 bases). Germline-derived CDR1 and CDR2 are MNHEY and SVGAGI. Trimming shortened V by 8 bases and J by 3 bases, and 9 bases separated the two germline ends. This CDR3 is built from 12 residues.

The rearrangement joins TRBV5-5 to TRBJ2-2; maybe TRBD2 (5 bases). The V and J ends lost 1 base and 5 bases respectively, with 6 bases between them. Germline assignment: CDR1 SGHKS and CDR2 YYEKEE (reference sequence). This CDR3 contains 13 residues. Here the CDR3 reads CASSLWETGELFF. For the CDR3, the DNA is TGTGCCAGCAGCTTGTGGGAGACCGGGGAGCTGTTTTTT. Full variable domain (missing parts from reference TRBV5-5 and TRBJ2-2): DAGVTQSPTHLIKTRGQQVTLRCSPISGHKSVSWYQQVLGQGPQFIFQYYEKEERGRGNFPDRFSARQFPNYSSELNVNALLLGDSALYLCASSLWETGELFFGEGSRLTVL.